The rows below give T cell receptor beta chains drawn from one sample of a study of shared clonotypes between healthy human individuals. Profiling relied on immunoSEQ multiplex PCR, and the TCRdb table lists in-frame clones only, not all of them. This sample has 2 million to 2.5 million clones; more than 80% occur once, and the top ten carry about 0.37%. The sequenced sample was naive CD4+ T cells from PBMCs. Receptor source: a man between 18 and 29 years old in good health. Some clones in this sample may be carry-over from other donors' samples. Both conserved end residues are part of each CDR3. D genes are given only for firm matches. The size field is filled for only some rows; it gives once, few, many or a size class.

clone size,D gene,J gene,V gene,CDR3 protein,CDR3 DNA
-,TRBD2,TRBJ2-4,TRBV7-2,CASSARTSGFQYF,TGTGCCAGCAGCGCAAGGACTAGCGGCTTTCAGTACTTC
few,-,TRBJ1-4,TRBV9,CASSGDLGEKLFF,TGTGCCAGCAGCGGAGACCTCGGTGAAAAACTGTTTTTT
-,TRBD1,TRBJ1-6,TRBV7-2,CASSRDSLMSPLHF,TGTGCCAGCAGCCGGGACAGCCTCATGTCACCCCTCCACTTT
-,TRBD1,TRBJ2-3,TRBV14,CASSQVGTGVDTQYF,TGTGCCAGCAGCCAAGTCGGGACAGGGGTAGATACGCAGTATTTT
-,-,TRBJ2-7,TRBV5-1,CASSLSPEKYEQYF,TGCGCCAGCAGCTTGTCCCCAGAGAAATACGAGCAGTACTTC
-,TRBD1,TRBJ2-2,TRBV5-4,CASSLTRQGTNTGELFF,TGTGCCAGCAGCTTAACCCGACAGGGAACGAACACCGGGGAGCTGTTTTTT
-,TRBD1,TRBJ2-4,TRBV9,CASSATGRTIQYF,TGTGCCAGCAGCGCGACAGGGCGTACCATTCAGTACTTC
-,TRBD2,TRBJ2-3,TRBV5-1,CASSPTVGGLAGGGTDTQYF,TGCGCCAGCAGCCCGACAGTTGGCGGACTAGCGGGAGGAGGGACAGATACGCAGTATTTT
-,TRBD2,TRBJ2-1,TRBV14,CASSPQGGRALGINEQFF,TGTGCCAGCAGCCCCCAGGGCGGGAGGGCCTTAGGAATCAATGAGCAGTTCTTC
-,TRBD2,TRBJ2-1,TRBV5-1,CASSLVIGLAVIEQFF,TGCGCCAGCAGCTTGGTCATCGGACTAGCGGTGATTGAGCAGTTCTTC
-,TRBD1,TRBJ2-2,TRBV7-2,CASSSALGGRVFF,TGTGCCAGCAGCTCCGCGTTAGGGGGCAGGGTGTTTTTT
-,-,TRBJ2-6,TRBV7-8,CASSSLRGLSGANVLTF,TGTGCCAGCAGCTCTCTACGGGGTTTATCTGGGGCCAACGTCCTGACTTTC
-,TRBD1,TRBJ1-1,TRBV10-1,CASSEGGTTEAFF,TGCGCCAGCAGTGAAGGGGGCACTACTGAAGCTTTCTTT
few,-,TRBJ1-2,TRBV25-1,CASQPGEGIAYGYTF,TGTGCCAGCCAGCCTGGTGAGGGGATAGCCTATGGCTACACCTTC
-,-,TRBJ1-6,TRBV4-1,CASSLVPGALSPLHF,TGCGCCAGCAGTCTCGTCCCAGGGGCCTTATCACCCCTCCACTTT
-,-,TRBJ2-6,TRBV5-1,CASSLDPGGGANVLTF,TGCGCCAGCAGCTTGGACCCCGGTGGCGGGGCCAACGTCCTGACTTTC
-,TRBD1,TRBJ2-2,TRBV7-2,CASSYTGARTGELFF,TGTGCCAGCAGTTACACAGGGGCAAGGACCGGGGAGCTGTTTTTT
-,-,TRBJ2-5,TRBV2,CASTRDQETQYF,TGTGCCAGCACCAGGGATCAAGAGACCCAGTACTTC
-,-,TRBJ2-3,TRBV4-3,CASSRGGGYTDTQYF,TGCGCCAGCAGCCGGGGCGGGGGCTACACAGATACGCAGTATTTT
-,TRBD1,TRBJ2-7,TRBV6-5,CASRRTGKYEQYF,TGTGCCAGCAGGCGGACAGGGAAATACGAGCAGTACTTC
-,-,TRBJ2-5,TRBV5-1,CASSLERVQETQYF,TGCGCCAGCAGCTTGGAGAGGGTACAAGAGACCCAGTACTTC
-,TRBD1,TRBJ2-7,TRBV7-2,CASSPQTGSYEQYF,TGTGCCAGCAGCCCACAGACAGGGTCCTACGAGCAGTACTTC
-,TRBD2,TRBJ2-3,TRBV18,CASSPILMYLAGPSTDTQYF,TGTGCCAGCTCACCAATTCTGATGTATTTAGCGGGACCATCCACAGATACGCAGTATTTT
few,-,TRBJ1-1,TRBV29-1,CSTLGSTEAFF,TGCAGTACCTTGGGCAGCACTGAAGCTTTCTTT
-,-,TRBJ2-2,TRBV18,CASSPSVGGLNTGELFF,TGTGCCAGCTCACCCTCGGTTGGGGGACTTAACACCGGGGAGCTGTTTTTT
-,-,TRBJ1-2,TRBV7-2,CASSFRQELYGYTF,TGTGCCAGCAGCTTCCGCCAGGAGCTCTATGGCTACACCTTC
-,-,TRBJ2-2,TRBV29-1,CSVERGLAGELFF,TGCAGCGTTGAACGAGGGTTGGCCGGGGAGCTGTTTTTT
-,TRBD2,TRBJ2-1,TRBV6-1,CASRGLGSSYNEQFF,TGTGCCAGCAGGGGACTAGGAAGCTCCTACAATGAGCAGTTCTTC
-,TRBD1,TRBJ1-2,TRBV18,CASSPPVTGSGYTF,TGTGCCAGCTCACCACCGGTGACAGGGAGTGGCTACACCTTC
-,-,TRBJ1-2,TRBV27,CASRLTGGGAQVDGYTF,TGTGCCAGCAGGCTAACCGGTGGGGGGGCTCAGGTCGATGGCTACACCTTC
-,-,TRBJ2-1,TRBV19,CASSAIWGEQFF,TGTGCCAGTAGTGCTATTTGGGGGGAGCAGTTCTTC
once,-,TRBJ1-4,TRBV19,CASSIYVRPTNEKLFF,TGTGCCAGTAGTATATACGTGAGGCCTACTAATGAAAAACTGTTTTTT
-,TRBD1,TRBJ1-1,TRBV27,CASSLWSGGKGNTEAFF,TGTGCCAGCAGTTTATGGTCAGGGGGTAAGGGAAACACTGAAGCTTTCTTT
-,TRBD1,TRBJ1-1,TRBV5-1,CATQAGTGFEAFF,TGCGCCACCCAGGCAGGGACAGGGTTTGAAGCTTTCTTT
-,TRBD1,TRBJ2-6,TRBV2,CASRVSPGQSRGGANVLTF,TGTGCCAGCCGGGTCTCTCCGGGACAGTCCAGAGGGGGGGCCAACGTCCTGACTTTC
-,TRBD2,TRBJ2-3,TRBV7-2,CASNRGVGGGPGTDTQYF,TGTGCCAGCAACCGAGGTGTCGGCGGGGGGCCGGGCACAGATACGCAGTATTTT
-,-,TRBJ1-2,TRBV12-1,CASSFPRWDRGNYGYTF,TGTGCCAGCAGCTTCCCGAGATGGGACAGGGGGAACTATGGCTACACCTTC
-,TRBD2,TRBJ2-7,TRBV30,CAWRPLAGAYYEQYF,TGTGCCTGGAGGCCGCTAGCGGGGGCTTACTACGAGCAGTACTTC
once,-,TRBJ2-4,TRBV5-6,CASSGGPLAKNIQYF,TGTGCCAGCAGCGGAGGACCGCTAGCCAAAAACATTCAGTACTTC
-,-,TRBJ1-2,TRBV7-2,CASSSPQFRGYTF,TGTGCCAGCAGCTCCCCTCAGTTTCGAGGCTACACCTTC
-,-,TRBJ1-5,TRBV27,CASSLWWDGNQPQHF,TGTGCCAGCAGTTTATGGTGGGACGGCAATCAGCCCCAGCATTTT
-,-,TRBJ2-5,TRBV11-1,CASSSGPGETQYF,TGTGCCAGCAGCTCGGGTCCGGGGGAGACCCAGTACTTC
-,-,TRBJ1-1,TRBV4-1,CASSQGSARGLNTEAFF,TGCGCCAGCAGCCAAGGCTCCGCCAGGGGCTTGAACACTGAAGCTTTCTTT
-,-,TRBJ2-2,TRBV18,CASSPPGQYPPELFF,TGTGCCAGCTCACCACCGGGGCAGTACCCCCCGGAGCTGTTTTTT
-,-,TRBJ2-7,TRBV7-3,CASSLARVPGARYEQYF,TGTGCCAGCAGCTTAGCGCGAGTCCCGGGGGCAAGGTACGAGCAGTACTTC
-,TRBD2,TRBJ2-1,TRBV9,CASSVASGMNEQFF,TGTGCCAGCAGCGTAGCTAGCGGGATGAATGAGCAGTTCTTC
-,-,TRBJ2-3,TRBV15,CATSRGPDTQYF,TGTGCCACCAGCAGAGGGCCAGATACGCAGTATTTT
once,TRBD1,TRBJ2-7,TRBV28,CASSRLPGTGNYEQYF,TGTGCCAGCAGTCGCCTCCCCGGGACAGGGAACTACGAGCAGTACTTC
once,-,TRBJ1-4,TRBV19,CASSPIGANEKLFF,TGTGCCAGTAGTCCAATCGGGGCCAATGAAAAACTGTTTTTT
-,TRBD1,TRBJ2-3,TRBV6-1,CASSESAGGKDTQYF,TGTGCCAGCAGTGAATCCGCAGGGGGAAAAGATACGCAGTATTTT
-,-,TRBJ2-2,TRBV7-9,CASSQAYNTGELFF,TGTGCCAGCAGCCAGGCATATAACACCGGGGAGCTGTTTTTT
-,TRBD2,TRBJ2-1,TRBV5-4,CASSAGTSGPRGEQFF,TGTGCCAGCAGCGCGGGGACTAGCGGGCCCAGGGGTGAGCAGTTCTTC
-,-,TRBJ2-3,TRBV4-1,CASSQVWIANGADTQYF,TGCGCCAGCAGCCAAGTGTGGATAGCGAATGGCGCAGATACGCAGTATTTT
few,-,TRBJ1-1,TRBV30,CAWTLMGRVGRTEAFF,TGTGCCTGGACCTTAATGGGCAGGGTAGGTCGGACTGAAGCTTTCTTT
-,TRBD2,TRBJ2-2,TRBV10-3,CAMGLENTGELFF,TGTGCCATGGGACTAGAGAACACCGGGGAGCTGTTTTTT
-,-,TRBJ1-2,TRBV4-1,CASRVTNRDGYTF,TGCGCCAGCAGAGTCACAAACAGGGACGGCTACACCTTC
-,-,TRBJ2-7,TRBV5-1,CASSSLSGRIRERGYEQYF,TGCGCCAGCAGCTCCCTCTCGGGACGTATAAGGGAGCGTGGGTACGAGCAGTACTTC
-,-,TRBJ1-3,TRBV6-5,CASSYSGSSGNTIYF,TGTGCCAGCAGTTACTCCGGGAGCTCTGGAAACACCATATATTTT
-,TRBD2,TRBJ2-3,TRBV5-1,CASSLDSSGSTGTQYF,TGCGCCAGCAGCTTGGATTCTAGCGGTTCCACAGGTACGCAGTATTTT
few,TRBD1,TRBJ1-5,TRBV2,CASSVPQGMDQPQHF,TGTGCCAGCAGTGTCCCACAGGGGATGGATCAGCCCCAGCATTTT